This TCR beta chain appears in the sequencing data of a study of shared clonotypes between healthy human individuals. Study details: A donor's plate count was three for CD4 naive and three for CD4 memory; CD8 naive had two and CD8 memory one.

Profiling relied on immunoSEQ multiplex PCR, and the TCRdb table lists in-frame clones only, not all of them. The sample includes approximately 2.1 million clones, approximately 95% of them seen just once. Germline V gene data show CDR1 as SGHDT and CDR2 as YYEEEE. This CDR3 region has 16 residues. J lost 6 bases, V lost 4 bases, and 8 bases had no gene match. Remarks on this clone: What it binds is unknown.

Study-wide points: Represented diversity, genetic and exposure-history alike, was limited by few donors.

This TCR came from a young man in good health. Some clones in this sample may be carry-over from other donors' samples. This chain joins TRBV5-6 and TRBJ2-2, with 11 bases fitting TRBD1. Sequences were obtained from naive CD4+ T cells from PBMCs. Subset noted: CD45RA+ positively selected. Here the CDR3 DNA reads TGTGCCAGCAGCCCCAGGACAGGGGGCGCCTCCGGGGAGCTGTTTTTT. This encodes CASSPRTGGASGELFF.